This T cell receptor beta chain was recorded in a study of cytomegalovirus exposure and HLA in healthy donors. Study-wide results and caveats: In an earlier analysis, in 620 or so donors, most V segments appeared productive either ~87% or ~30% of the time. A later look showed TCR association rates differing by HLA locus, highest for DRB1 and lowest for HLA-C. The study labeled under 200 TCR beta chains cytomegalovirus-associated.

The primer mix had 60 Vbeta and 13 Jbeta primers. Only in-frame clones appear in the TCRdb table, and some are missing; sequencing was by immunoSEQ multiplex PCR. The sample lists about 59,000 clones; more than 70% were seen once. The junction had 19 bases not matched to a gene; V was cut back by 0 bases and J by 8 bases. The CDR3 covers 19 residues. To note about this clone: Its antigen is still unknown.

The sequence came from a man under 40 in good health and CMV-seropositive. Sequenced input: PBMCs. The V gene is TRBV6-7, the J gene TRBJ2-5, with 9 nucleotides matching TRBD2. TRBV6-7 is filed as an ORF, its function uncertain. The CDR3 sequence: CASSYSDLLAGHKEDTQYF. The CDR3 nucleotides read TGTGCCAGCAGTTACTCTGATTTACTAGCGGGCCATAAGGAGGATACCCAGTACTTC.